Reported below is one T cell receptor beta chain. No antigen is known for it. The data were taken from a study of beta chain features in type 1 diabetes. Findings and limits, study-wide: The naive, central memory and Treg TCRB repertoires showed an apparent similarity that was greater among patients than among healthy donors.

The trim removed 1 base at V and 6 bases at J, leaving 6 bases unmatched. The CDR3 has 15 amino acids. Looked up from germline, CDR1 is SQVTM and CDR2 is ANQGSEA. Sequenced material consisted of expressed TCRB transcripts (all of the isolated RNA was reverse transcribed). Profiling relied on immunoSEQ multiplex PCR, and the TCRdb table lists in-frame clones only, not all of them. Among roughly 500,000 clones, 30% were seen once, and the ten largest hold about 0.065%. The rearrangement links TRBV29-1 to TRBJ2-3, with 11 bases aligning to TRBD2. The sequencing sample was made of naive CD4+ T cells from blood. This TCR came from a man between 18 and 35 years old in good health. CDR3 nucleotide sequence: TGCAGCGTTGAAGTGTTTAGCGGGAGGGTGGATACGCAGTATTTT. This sequence encodes CSVEVFSGRVDTQYF.